One sample yielded the 7 T cell receptor beta chains listed below, sequenced in a study of T cells after yellow fever vaccination. One entry per CDR3 protein results from TCRdb running MiXCR on the 5' RACE reads. This table holds 250,000 to 350,000 distinct CDR3 sequences, 3.5% to 5% found once. The specimen was PBMCs, collected 15 days after the yellow fever booster vaccination. The source of these receptors is a man aged 18-30 years who received the YFV17D yellow fever vaccine.

This clonotype was counted at least ten times. The chain combines TRBV6-6 with TRBJ2-1; a weak D match, TRBD1 (5 bases). CDR3 length: 17 residues. Trimming left V 5 bases short and J 0 bases short, with 17 bases between. Germline V gene lookup returns CDR1 MNHNY and CDR2 SVGAGI (reference sequence). This chain's CDR3 is CASSQPTDQSSYNEQFF. CDR3 coding DNA: TGTGCCAGCAGTCAACCGACAGATCAAAGCTCCTACAATGAGCAGTTCTTC.

This clonotype was seen at least ten times. The chain carries TRBV29-1 and TRBJ2-6, with a weak D call TRBD1 (6 bases). The length of the CDR3 is 13 residues. V was pared by 7 bases and J by 2 bases, with 9 bases between. CDR1 SQVTM and CDR2 ANQGSEA come from the germline V gene. The CDR3 DNA follows: TGCAGCGCAGCAGGGGCTGGGGCCAACGTCCTGACTTTC. This gives the protein CSAAGAGANVLTF.

In nucleotides, the CDR3 is TGCAGCGTTCGCAGCGGGGGGGCTATTGAGCAGTTCTTC. Protein product: CSVRSGGAIEQFF. The rearrangement uses TRBV29-1 and TRBJ2-1, with TRBD2 matching over 10 bases. Germline V gives CDR1 SQVTM, CDR2 ANQGSEA. The CDR3 consists of 13 residues. After removal of 5 bases from V and 9 bases from J, the junction contained 7 bases not matched to a gene.

Worth noting for this clonotype: Without the conserved terminal phenylalanine or tryptophan, this CDR3 likely stems from a read error. The chain combines TRBV6-4 with TRBJ2-6; TRBD1 agrees at 8 bases. The V segment lost 1 base and the J segment 4 bases; nucleotides outside the gene matches: 3. The germline V gene encodes CDR1 MRHNA and CDR2 SNTAGT. The CDR3 is made up of 16 amino acids. In nucleotides, the CDR3 is TGTGCCAGCAGTGACTGGACAGGGCACGGGGCCAACGTCCTGACTTAC. It is translated as CASSDWTGHGANVLTY.

The sample holds a few counts of this clonotype. CDR3 amino acids: CASSDSIRGREQFF. DNA for the CDR3: TGTGCCAGCAGTGACTCGATCAGGGGGCGTGAGCAGTTCTTC. V usage is TRBV6-4 and J usage is TRBJ2-1, with 8 bases lining up with TRBD1. The CDR3 is 14 amino acids. J was trimmed by 9 bases and V by 0 bases; bases with no gene match: 4. Germline V CDR1 and CDR2: MRHNA, SNTAGT.

This clonotype came up many times. This chain joins TRBV5-1 and TRBJ2-7; D is ambiguous. The CDR3 contains 12 residues. Trimming took off 4 bases at V and 6 bases at J, with 11 bases between the two ends. Germline V gene lookup returns CDR1 SGHRS and CDR2 YFSETQ. The CDR3 is CASSQDGVEQYV. DNA for the CDR3: TGCGCCAGCAGCCAGGATGGGGTCGAGCAGTACGTC.

This clonotype has at least ten counts. V is TRBV20-1 and J is TRBJ2-5; 10 positions agree with TRBD2. Germline-derived CDR1 and CDR2 are DFQATT and SNEGSKA (reference sequence). The CDR3 sequence is 15 residues long. J gave up 5 bases and V 4 bases, and 10 bases lay outside the gene matches. The CDR3: CSATRAGGALETQYF. The CDR3 DNA follows: TGCAGTGCTACGAGAGCGGGGGGGGCCTTGGAGACCCAGTACTTC.